The T cell receptor (beta chain) described here comes from a study of blood T cell repertoires in COVID-19. The overall study: Material from acute and convalescent COVID-19 was sourced from the United States, Italy and Spain. Sources were T cells, B-cell-depleted T cells, or PBMCs; the material itself was cDNA or gDNA.

Trimming stripped 6 bases from V and 3 bases from J, with 17 bases between. The CDR3 totals 15 residues. Germline V gene data show CDR1 as LNHDA and CDR2 as SQIVND (reference sequence). Under the authors' procedure: Amplification from reference gene primers served as the basis for estimated nucleated cell counts. Repertoires were generated with immunoSEQ multiplex PCR, while TCRdb's copy carries only in-frame clones and drops some. V, J and clone size derive from that table, while D and trimming were established from the DNA sequence. Seen here are around 250,000 clones, about 80% observed once, and the top ten hold about 2%.

J is TRBJ1-1 and V is TRBV19; the D is unclear. Material: peripheral blood. The source of this sequence is a man aged 30 to 45 who had recovered from COVID-19. The CDR3 region is CASRPEWGGYTEAFF. The CDR3 coding sequence is TGTGCCAGTAGACCGGAGTGGGGAGGCTACACTGAAGCTTTCTTT.